The TCR beta chain under discussion was sequenced for a study of prognosis after radiotherapy for stage I lung cancer. Using two-round multiplex PCR, the authors amplified TCR beta CDR3 from genomic DNA. The first PCR round targeted every TRBV and TRBJ gene with specific primers. In TCRdb, the multiplex PCR reads were re-called with MiXCR into one record per CDR3 protein. The sample yields 51,000 or so distinct CDR3 sequences, 30% to 40% seen once. The germline gives CDR1 SNHLY, CDR2 FYNNEI. CDR3 length: 15 residues. V gave up 8 bases and J gave up 5 bases, with 21 bases separating them. This clonotype was seen many times.

This chain connects TRBV2 to TRBJ1-1; D is possibly TRBD1 (5 bases). This receptor was obtained from a donor aged 50 or older with non-small cell lung cancer. This specimen was PBMCs, taken before or after stereotactic body radiation therapy (not recorded which). The CDR3 DNA follows: TGTGCCAGCTTTCCCTTGGGGGTTGGGGGGACTGAAGCTTTCTTT. Translation gives CASFPLGVGGTEAFF.